A single sample is the source of the 32 T cell receptor beta chains below, sequenced in a study of beta chain features in type 1 diabetes. Sequencing targeted expressed TCRB transcripts, as all isolated RNA had been reverse transcribed. Assay: immunoSEQ multiplex PCR; the TCRdb copy retains only in-frame clones and omits some. The data hold around 240,000 clones, with about 70% observed a single time. Sequencing was performed on naive CD4+ T cells from blood. These receptors all stem from a man aged 25 to 45 in good health.

The chain employs TRBV30 and TRBJ2-1; 9 bases map to TRBD1. V dropped 1 base and J dropped 0; count of bases not matched to a gene: 19. CDR3 length equals 21 residues. The germline gives CDR1 GTSNPN, CDR2 SVGIG (reference sequence). CDR3 nucleotide sequence: TGTGCCTGGAGTGGGCACAGGGGGCTCGAGGGAGAATTTAGCTCCTACAATGAGCAGTTCTTC. Encoded protein: CAWSGHRGLEGEFSSYNEQFF.

The chain employs TRBV20-1 and TRBJ1-2, with D possibly being TRBD1 (5 bases). CDR3 length: 11 amino acids. V lost 3 bases, J lost 10 bases, and 12 bases lay in between. CDR1 is DFQATT and CDR2 is SNEGSKA in the germline V gene (reference sequence). CDR3 coding DNA: TGCAGTGCTAGGGGCGGGGGTTCCTACACCTTC. Encoded protein: CSARGGGSYTF.

This clone was counted only a few times. The rearrangement joins TRBV30 to TRBJ2-1; D remains ambiguous. V was shortened by 2 bases and J by 7 bases, with 6 bases between the two germline ends. The CDR3 runs 11 residues. Germline V gene sequence: CDR1 GTSNPN, CDR2 SVGIG (reference sequence). CDR3: CAWSLINEQFF. In DNA form, the CDR3 reads TGTGCCTGGAGTCTAATAAATGAGCAGTTCTTC.

The J gene is TRBJ2-1, the V gene TRBV5-1; 7 nucleotides line up with TRBD2. With 4 bases clipped from V and 5 bases from J, the junction kept 12 bases outside the gene matches. There are 16 residues in the CDR3. CDR1 is SGHRS and CDR2 is YFSETQ in the germline V gene. The CDR3 DNA reads as TGCGCCAGCAGCGGCGGGTTGGCGGGAGAGGACAATGAGCAGTTCTTC. This encodes CASSGGLAGEDNEQFF.

The chain is built from TRBV6-5 and TRBJ2-7, with 12 bases fitting TRBD1. Germline CDR1 MNHEY, CDR2 SVGAGI. The CDR3 has 14 amino acids. The V and J ends lost 5 bases and 6 bases, in that order; junction bases with no gene match: 5. The CDR3 DNA follows: TGTGCCAGCAGTCAAAGGGACAGGGGGCCCGAGCAGTACTTC. Translated, it gives CASSQRDRGPEQYF.

This chain connects TRBV30 to TRBJ2-1; D gene ambiguous. Germline CDR1 GTSNPN, CDR2 SVGIG (reference sequence). V shed 3 bases and J shed 5 bases, with 11 bases lying between them. The CDR3 extends over 13 amino acids. The CDR3 spells CAWRSTAHNEQFF. DNA for the CDR3: TGTGCCTGGAGGTCAACGGCCCACAATGAGCAGTTCTTC.

The chain recombines TRBV29-1 with TRBJ2-3; D remains ambiguous. CDR3 length equals 10 residues. Per the germline V gene, CDR1 is SQVTM and CDR2 is ANQGSEA. Trimming pared 3 bases from V and 6 bases from J, leaving 4 bases between. CDR3 nucleotide sequence: TGCAGCGTTGAGCGGGATACGCAGTATTTT. Translation: CSVERDTQYF.

The rearrangement links TRBV2 to TRBJ2-1; D gene ambiguous. Deletions cut 2 bases from V and 3 bases from J, with 5 bases between. In germline, CDR1 is SNHLY, CDR2 FYNNEI. This CDR3 has 13 residues. The CDR3 spells CASSENFYNEQFF. The CDR3 nucleotides read TGTGCCAGCAGTGAAAACTTCTACAATGAGCAGTTCTTC. The whole variable domain, filled in from reference TRBV2 and TRBJ2-1, reads EPEVTQTPSHQVTQMGQEVILRCVPISNHLYFYWYRQILGQKVEFLVSFYNNEISEKSEIFDDQFSVERPDGSNFTLKIRSTKLEDSAMYFCASSENFYNEQFFGPGTRLTVL.

The J gene is TRBJ1-2, the V gene TRBV15; no firm D call. The CDR3 length is 13 residues. Germline CDR1 is LNHNV and CDR2 is YYDKDF (reference sequence). V lost 3 bases and J lost 4, with 9 bases in between. DNA for the CDR3: TGTGCCACCAGCAGTGAAGAGGGCTATGGCTACACCTTC. Translated, it gives CATSSEEGYGYTF. The entire variable domain, with the rest obtained from reference TRBV15 and TRBJ1-2, is as follows: DAMVIQNPRYQVTQFGKPVTLSCSQTLNHNVMYWYQQKSSQAPKLLFHYYDKDFNNEADTPDNFQSRRPNTSFCFLDIRSPGLGDTAMYLCATSSEEGYGYTFGSGTRLTVV.

The chain has TRBV28 and TRBJ2-6; D is unclear. V lost 6 bases, J lost 0 bases, and 12 bases lay in between. CDR3 length equals 16 residues. Germline V lookup: CDR1 MDHEN, CDR2 SYDVKM. This CDR3 is CASSPRPSSGANVLTF. The CDR3 DNA is TGTGCCAGCAGCCCCAGACCCAGCTCTGGGGCCAACGTCCTGACTTTC.

J is TRBJ1-1 and V is TRBV29-1, with TRBD1 as a possible D gene (5 bases). The CDR3 totals 11 residues. The germline V gene encodes CDR1 SQVTM and CDR2 ANQGSEA. V was cut by 7 bases and J by 3 bases, with 9 bases left in between. Here the CDR3 reads CSGGTDTEAFF. The CDR3 DNA sequence: TGCAGCGGGGGGACGGACACTGAAGCTTTCTTT.

This clone was seen a handful of times. The chain uses TRBV7-2 and TRBJ2-7, with 7 positions matching TRBD2. Germline lookup yields CDR1 SGHTA and CDR2 FQGNSA. The CDR3 runs 15 residues. V was pared by 0 bases and J by 0 bases, with 2 bases of the junction left unmatched. CDR3 DNA: TGTGCCAGCAGCTTAGCGGGACTAACCTCCTACGAGCAGTACTTC. Translating it yields CASSLAGLTSYEQYF.

The genes are TRBV30 and TRBJ2-3, with 8 bases lining up with TRBD2. The CDR3 covers 14 residues. The V gene end was trimmed by 4 bases and the J gene end by 1 base; junction bases not matched to a gene: 4. Germline V gives CDR1 GTSNPN, CDR2 SVGIG (reference sequence). CDR3 in amino acids: CAWKYSGGTDTQYF. As DNA, the CDR3 is TGTGCCTGGAAGTATAGCGGGGGCACAGATACGCAGTATTTT.

The chain carries TRBV9 and TRBJ2-1; the match to TRBD2 covers 8 bases. CDR1 and CDR2 (germline): SGDLS, YYNGEE. The CDR3 totals 15 residues. Losses at the gene ends were 1 base for V and 9 bases for J; bases not matched to a gene: 9. CDR3 DNA sequence: TGTGCCAGCAGCGTAAGCAGCGGGAGAACGGGTGAGCAGTTCTTC. It is translated as CASSVSSGRTGEQFF.

V and J are TRBV13 and TRBJ2-1; D perhaps matches TRBD2 (6 bases). V was shortened by 5 bases and J by 7 bases, with 18 bases between the two germline ends. The germline V gene has CDR1 PRHDT and CDR2 FYEKMQ (reference sequence). The CDR3 sequence is 15 residues long. The CDR3 DNA sequence: TGTGCCAGCAGCCACATCCCGGGAGTAAGGAATGAGCAGTTCTTC. It yields the protein CASSHIPGVRNEQFF.

The chain couples TRBV28 to TRBJ1-2; D unresolved. The ends were cut back, 3 bases at V and 3 bases at J, with 17 bases in the middle. Germline-derived CDR1 and CDR2 are MDHEN and SYDVKM. There are 16 residues in the CDR3. The CDR3 region has the DNA TGTGCCAGCAGTTTCGGGTACCACGACCAATACTATGGCTACACCTTC. Its translation is CASSFGYHDQYYGYTF.

This clone appeared a few times. The chain combines TRBV18 with TRBJ1-2, with D possibly being TRBD1 (6 bases). Trimming left V 8 bases short and J 4 bases short, with 14 bases between. Per the germline V gene, CDR1 is KGHSH and CDR2 is LQKENI. CDR3 length equals 13 residues. The CDR3 sequence: CASRGTEGYGYTF. Here the CDR3 DNA reads TGTGCCAGCAGGGGGACGGAGGGCTATGGCTACACCTTC.

The chain has TRBV19 and TRBJ2-5, with D possibly called TRBD1 or TRBD2 (5 bases each). The germline V and J ends were trimmed by 7 bases and 4 bases, with 19 bases remaining between them. Per germline, CDR1 LNHDA and CDR2 SQIVND (reference sequence). This CDR3 has 15 residues. CDR3 sequence reads: CASTPTGLVAETQYF. The CDR3 bases are TGTGCCAGTACACCTACGGGGCTAGTAGCAGAGACCCAGTACTTC.

The genes are TRBV30 and TRBJ1-1; no firm D call. The CDR3 is 11 residues long. Looked up from germline, CDR1 is GTSNPN and CDR2 is SVGIG (reference sequence). The germline V and J ends were trimmed by 0 bases and 8 bases, with 7 bases remaining between them. Here the CDR3 reads CAWSVMTEAFF. The CDR3 DNA follows: TGTGCCTGGAGTGTAATGACCGAAGCTTTCTTT.

The chain links TRBV30 to TRBJ2-5; no clear D gene. The J call is doubtful: the DNA matches TRBJ2-7 better. The CDR3 is 12 amino acids. From germline, CDR1 is GTSNPN and CDR2 SVGIG (reference sequence). The CDR3 coding sequence is TGTGCCTGGAGTCCCACATTATACGAGCAGTACTTC. Translating it yields CAWSPTLYEQYF.

V gene TRBV2 combines with J gene TRBJ2-7; tentatively, D is TRBD2 (6 bases). CDR1 SNHLY and CDR2 FYNNEI come from the germline V gene. Trimming stripped 3 bases from V and 5 bases from J, with 14 bases between. The CDR3 contains 14 residues. The CDR3 here is CASSERGPFDEQYF. CDR3 bases: TGTGCCAGCAGTGAGCGGGGACCCTTTGACGAGCAGTACTTC.

V usage is TRBV9 and J usage is TRBJ2-5; D is possibly TRBD2 (5 bases). V gave up 0 bases and J gave up 2 bases, with 11 bases separating them. Germline loops: CDR1 SGDLS, CDR2 YYNGEE. CDR3 length equals 15 residues. The chain's CDR3 is CASSVGPAAQETQYF. Written as DNA, the CDR3 is TGTGCCAGCAGCGTAGGCCCAGCGGCTCAAGAGACCCAGTACTTC.

The chain combines TRBV7-9 with TRBJ2-7; 13 bases are shared with TRBD2. Germline CDR1 reads SEHNR; CDR2 reads FQNEAQ (reference sequence). The CDR3 loop spans 15 amino acids. J lost 2 bases, V lost 4 bases, and 2 bases had no gene match. The CDR3 nucleotides are TGTGCCAGCAGCTATGGGACTAGCGGGGCCTACGAGCAGTACTTC. This translates into CASSYGTSGAYEQYF.

Comment on this clone: The sample has other DNA sequences that encode this CDR3 too. This sequence joins TRBV29-1 and TRBJ2-3; no clear D. CDR1 and CDR2 (germline): SQVTM, ANQGSEA. This CDR3 is built from 11 residues. Between the trimmed V and J ends, which lost 4 bases and 0 bases, there was a span of 2 bases. For the CDR3, the DNA is TGCAGCGTTGCTAGCACAGATACGCAGTATTTT. Protein: CSVASTDTQYF.

The gene calls are TRBV6-5 and TRBJ2-1; 11 bases match TRBD2. The CDR3 totals 15 residues. Germline values: CDR1 MNHEY, CDR2 SVGAGI. Unmatched junction bases numbered 7, after V lost 6 bases and J lost 6 bases. The CDR3 bases are TGTGCCAGCAGCCGCGCGACTAGCGGGGCCAATGAGCAGTTCTTC. As protein: CASSRATSGANEQFF.

The gene calls are TRBV29-1 and TRBJ2-7; D may be TRBD1 or TRBD2 (5 bases each). CDR1 and CDR2 from the germline V gene are SQVTM and ANQGSEA. Deletions cut 4 bases from V and 2 bases from J, with 12 bases between. The CDR3 loop spans 13 amino acids. DNA for the CDR3: TGCAGCGTTGGTCAGGGACCTACCTACGAGCAGTACTTC. This sequence encodes CSVGQGPTYEQYF.

This clone was counted a single time. This chain links TRBV7-2 with TRBJ2-5; 7 positions match TRBD2. V lost 3 bases to trimming and J lost 5 bases; unmatched junction nucleotides: 6. Germline CDR1 and CDR2: SGHTA and FQGNSA. This CDR3 comprises 14 residues. In nucleotides, the CDR3 is TGTGCCAGCAGCTTCGGCGGGAGCGGTGAGACCCAGTACTTC. It yields the protein CASSFGGSGETQYF.

CDR3 protein: CAFKNRLNTEAFF. Here the CDR3 DNA reads TGTGCTTTTAAGAACAGGCTGAACACTGAAGCTTTCTTT. The chain carries TRBV30 and TRBJ1-1; perhaps TRBD1 as D (5 bases). The CDR3 sequence is 13 residues long. Looked up from germline, CDR1 is GTSNPN and CDR2 is SVGIG (reference sequence).

The V and J genes are TRBV30 and TRBJ1-6; TRBD1 aligns across 8 bases. V dropped 0 bases and J dropped 0; count of bases not matched to a gene: 4. In germline, CDR1 is GTSNPN, CDR2 SVGIG (reference sequence). CDR3 length equals 17 residues. The CDR3 spells CAWSVNRGSSYNSPLHF. The CDR3 bases are TGTGCCTGGAGTGTAAACAGGGGGAGCTCCTATAATTCACCCCTCCACTTT.

The genes are TRBV30 and TRBJ2-2; TRBD2 matches at 8 bases. CDR3 size: 15 residues. V lost 1 base to trimming and J lost 1 base; unmatched junction nucleotides: 2. Germline loops: CDR1 GTSNPN, CDR2 SVGIG (reference sequence). The CDR3 is CAWSGSGVNTGELFF. The CDR3 DNA reads TGTGCCTGGAGTGGTAGCGGGGTGAACACCGGGGAGCTGTTTTTT.

The V gene is TRBV9, the J gene TRBJ2-1; 9 bases line up with TRBD1. V lost 4 bases and J lost 7; bases outside the gene matches: 15. Germline V gives CDR1 SGDLS, CDR2 YYNGEE. The CDR3 is made up of 17 amino acids. The CDR3 protein is CASSPRTIGQGKNEQFF. In nucleotides, the CDR3 is TGTGCCAGCAGCCCACGAACGATCGGACAGGGGAAGAATGAGCAGTTCTTC. Full variable domain (rest looked up from reference TRBV9 and TRBJ2-1): DSGVTQTPKHLITATGQRVTLRCSPRSGDLSVYWYQQSLDQGLQFLIQYYNGEERAKGNILERFSAQQFPDLHSELNLSSLELGDSALYFCASSPRTIGQGKNEQFFGPGTRLTVL.

Comment on this clone: In the same sample, other DNA sequences code for this CDR3. The chain joins TRBV30 to TRBJ2-5; a possible D gene is TRBD2 (5 bases). This CDR3 contains 13 residues. Germline CDR1 is GTSNPN and CDR2 is SVGIG (reference sequence). Trimming removed 1 base at V and 4 bases at J, with 10 bases between. CDR3 DNA: TGTGCCTGGAGTGGCGGACTTGGAGAGACCCAGTACTTC. Amino acids: CAWSGGLGETQYF.